This is a list of T cell receptor beta chains from one sample in a study of OX40 agonist ivuxolimab in advanced cancers. Profiled with immunoSEQ multiplex PCR; TCRdb holds only in-frame clones, not every one. The table has some 66,000 clones, 77% seen once. This material consisted of CD4+ or CD8+ T cells sorted from blood, taken in a trial of the OX40 agonist ivuxolimab. Receptor source: an adult with an advanced solid tumor such as melanoma, head and neck, liver or kidney cancer. Both conserved end residues are part of each CDR3. The D gene is left open where the match is weak. Clone sizes are given selectively: once, few, many, or a class where the clone is expanded.

cdr3_aa cdr3_nt v_call d_call j_call clone_size
CASSDIKIPYRQYYGYTF TGTGCCAGCAGTGACATTAAAATCCCGTACAGGCAATACTATGGCTACACCTTC TRBV6-1 - TRBJ1-2 -
CASSYRDGEKLFF TGTGCCAGCAGTTACAGGGACGGGGAAAAACTGTTTTTT TRBV6-6 - TRBJ1-4 -
CASSLIYETEAFF TGTGCCAGCAGCTTGATTTACGAGACTGAAGCTTTCTTT TRBV5-5 - TRBJ1-1 -
CSASENEQYF TGCAGTGCTAGTGAAAACGAGCAGTACTTC TRBV20-1 - TRBJ2-7 few
CAWSVSSYYEQYF TGTGCCTGGAGTGTTTCAAGTTACTACGAGCAGTACTTC TRBV30 - TRBJ2-7 medium-sized
CASSLEAGHNQPQHF TGCGCCAGCAGCTTGGAGGCAGGACACAATCAGCCCCAGCATTTT TRBV5-1 - TRBJ1-5 -
CASSIRQGRWNDYGYTF TGTGCCAGTAGTATACGACAGGGACGGTGGAATGACTATGGCTACACCTTC TRBV19 TRBD1 TRBJ1-2 -
CASSVSPNTGELFF TGTGCCAGCAGCGTAAGTCCCAACACCGGGGAGCTGTTTTTT TRBV7-6 - TRBJ2-2 -
CASSLEAGGELFF TGTGCCAGCAGCTTGGAAGCCGGCGGGGAGCTGTTTTTT TRBV5-8 - TRBJ2-2 -
CASSDTYEQYF TGCGCCAGCAGCGATACTTACGAGCAGTACTTC TRBV5-1 - TRBJ2-7 -
CASSLFPRTSGSYNEQFF TGTGCCAGCAGCCTCTTCCCTCGGACTAGCGGGAGCTACAATGAGCAGTTCTTC TRBV6-4 TRBD2 TRBJ2-1 -
CASSSGLAGNNEQFF TGTGCCAGCAGCTCGGGACTAGCGGGAAACAATGAGCAGTTCTTC TRBV5-8 TRBD2 TRBJ2-1 -
CASSQVQTGTGELFF TGCGCCAGCAGCCAGGTTCAGACTGGTACCGGGGAGCTGTTTTTT TRBV4-1 - TRBJ2-2 -
CATSRMGQLNTEAFF TGTGCCACCAGCAGAATGGGGCAGCTAAACACTGAAGCTTTCTTT TRBV15 - TRBJ1-1 -
CASSGTSGGETQYF TGCGCCAGCAGTGGGACTAGCGGGGGGGAGACCCAGTACTTC TRBV10-2 TRBD2 TRBJ2-5 -
CASGFRLGKRDGGELFF TGTGCTAGTGGTTTCAGGCTGGGGAAGAGAGACGGCGGGGAGCTGTTTTTT TRBV12-5 - TRBJ2-2 few
CASSTGLAMETQYF TGTGCCAGCAGCACGGGACTAGCTATGGAGACCCAGTACTTC TRBV5-4 TRBD2 TRBJ2-5 -
CATSRGVSGVNSPLHF TGTGCCACCAGCAGAGGTGTGTCAGGGGTTAATTCACCCCTCCACTTT TRBV15 - TRBJ1-6 -
CASSGKTGGRTDTQYF TGTGCCAGCAGCGGAAAAACAGGGGGTCGCACAGATACGCAGTATTTT TRBV9 TRBD1 TRBJ2-3 -
CASTSGSFSTDTQYF TGCGCCAGCACGAGCGGGAGCTTTAGCACAGATACGCAGTATTTT TRBV5-1 TRBD2 TRBJ2-3 -